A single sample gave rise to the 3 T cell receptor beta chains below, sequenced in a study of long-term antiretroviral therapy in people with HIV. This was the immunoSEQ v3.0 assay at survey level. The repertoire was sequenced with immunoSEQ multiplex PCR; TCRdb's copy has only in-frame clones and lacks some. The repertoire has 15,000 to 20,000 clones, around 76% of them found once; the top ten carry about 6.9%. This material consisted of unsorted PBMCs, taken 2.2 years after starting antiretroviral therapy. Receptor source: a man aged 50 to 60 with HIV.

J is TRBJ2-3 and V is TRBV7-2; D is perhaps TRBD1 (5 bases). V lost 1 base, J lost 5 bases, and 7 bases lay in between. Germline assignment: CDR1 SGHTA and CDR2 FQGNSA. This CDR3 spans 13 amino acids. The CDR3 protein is CASSLGQGDTQYF. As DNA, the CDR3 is TGTGCCAGCAGCTTAGGCCAGGGAGATACGCAGTATTTT.

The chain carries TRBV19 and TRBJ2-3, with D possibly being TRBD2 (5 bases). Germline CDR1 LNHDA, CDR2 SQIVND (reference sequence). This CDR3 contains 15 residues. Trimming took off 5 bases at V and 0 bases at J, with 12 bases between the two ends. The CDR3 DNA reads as TGTGCCAGTAGTTTGTCGGGATTTAGCACAGATACGCAGTATTTT. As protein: CASSLSGFSTDTQYF.

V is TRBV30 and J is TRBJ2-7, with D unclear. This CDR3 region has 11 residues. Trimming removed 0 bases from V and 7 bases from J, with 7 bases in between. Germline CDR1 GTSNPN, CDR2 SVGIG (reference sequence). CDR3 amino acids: CAWSVSGEQYF. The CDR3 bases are TGTGCCTGGAGTGTAAGTGGGGAGCAGTACTTC.